The rows below give T cell receptor beta chains drawn from one sample of a study of T cells after yellow fever vaccination. TCRdb reprocessed the 5' RACE reads via MiXCR and lists one record per CDR3 protein. The repertoire holds 300,000 or so distinct CDR3 sequences, with almost 4% as singletons. The source material was PBMCs, sampled 5 days after the yellow fever booster vaccination. The receptor source for this set is a young man who received the YFV17D yellow fever vaccine. Each CDR3 is given with its conserved first and last residue. A D gene is named only where the DNA matches it firmly. Only part of the rows carry a size: once, few, many, or a class if the clone is expanded.

j_call | v_call | d_call | clone_size | cdr3_aa | cdr3_nt
TRBJ1-2 | TRBV6-2/TRBV6-3 | TRBD1 | few | CASSKDRAYGYTF | TGTGCCAGCAGTAAGGACAGGGCCTATGGCTACACCTTC
TRBJ1-4 | TRBV11-2 | TRBD1 | few | CASSPRRDSGRNEKLFF | TGTGCCAGCAGCCCGCGCCGGGACAGCGGACGAAATGAAAAACTGTTTTTT
TRBJ2-4 | TRBV7-2 | TRBD2 | NA | CASSRTSLTKNIQYF | TGTGCCAGCAGCCGGACTAGTCTAACCAAAAACATTCAGTACTTC
TRBJ2-3 | TRBV10-2 | NA | NA | CASSEGLVSDTQYF | TGCGCCAGCAGTGAGGGGCTAGTCTCGGATACGCAGTATTTT
TRBJ2-1 | TRBV4-3 | NA | few | CASSTGSSYNEQFF | TGCGCCAGCAGCACTGGCAGCTCCTACAATGAGCAGTTCTTC
TRBJ2-1 | TRBV5-6 | NA | many | CASSFRLGAGNNEQFF | TGTGCCAGCAGCTTCCGTTTGGGGGCGGGGAACAATGAGCAGTTCTTC
TRBJ1-4 | TRBV7-6 | NA | NA | CASSSGREKLFF | TGTGCCAGCAGCTCGGGGAGGGAAAAACTGTTTTTT
TRBJ2-5 | TRBV28 | TRBD1 | few | CASSPMPLGTDQETQYF | TGTGCCAGCAGTCCGATGCCACTCGGGACAGACCAAGAGACCCAGTACTTC
TRBJ1-4 | TRBV5-1 | TRBD1 | NA | CASSLLAGGATNEKLFF | TGCGCCAGCAGCTTGTTAGCAGGGGGCGCAACTAATGAAAAACTGTTTTTT
TRBJ2-5 | TRBV7-2 | TRBD2 | many | CASRVGGAPRETQYF | TGTGCCAGCCGAGTCGGGGGGGCACCCCGAGAGACCCAGTACTTC
TRBJ2-7 | TRBV5-1 | NA | many | CASSPRPGVDEQYF | TGCGCCAGCAGCCCACGTCCGGGCGTCGACGAGCAGTACTTC
TRBJ2-1 | TRBV5-1 | NA | many | CASSGLFGAFSYNEQFF | TGCGCCAGCAGCGGATTATTCGGGGCCTTTTCCTACAATGAGCAGTTCTTC
TRBJ2-3 | TRBV9 | NA | NA | CASSVGASTYTDTQYF | TGTGCCAGCAGCGTAGGGGCGTCTACTTACACAGATACGCAGTATTTT
TRBJ2-1 | TRBV11-2 | NA | many | CASSPVGETGEQFF | TGTGCCAGCAGCCCGGTTGGGGAGACGGGCGAGCAGTTCTTC
TRBJ1-5 | TRBV7-2 | NA | NA | CASSLVGGRPQHF | TGTGCCAGCAGCTTAGTTGGGGGGCGGCCCCAGCATTTT
TRBJ2-5 | TRBV7-2 | NA | many | CASSLGGPLVGF | TGTGCCAGCAGCTTGGGGGGGCCTCTGGTCGGCTTC
TRBJ1-2 | TRBV7-3 | NA | few | CASSLRGDNYGYTF | TGTGCCAGCAGCTTAAGGGGGGATAACTATGGCTACACCTTC
TRBJ1-1 | TRBV6-5 | NA | many | CASSYSRITEAFF | TGTGCCAGCAGTTACTCTCGGATCACTGAAGCTTTCTTT
TRBJ2-4 | TRBV29-1 | TRBD2 | NA | CSVGGGLLAKNIQYF | TGCAGCGTCGGGGGGGGGCTTCTAGCCAAAAACATTCAGTACTTC
TRBJ2-5 | TRBV2 | NA | many | CASRRGPASGAQYF | TGTGCCAGCAGGAGGGGACCGGCGAGTGGGGCCCAGTACTTC
TRBJ2-7 | TRBV6-5 | NA | few | CASSPLGPSSYEQYF | TGTGCCAGCAGCCCCCTCGGGCCGAGCTCCTACGAGCAGTACTTC
TRBJ1-1 | TRBV27 | TRBD1 | NA | CASSPHSTGQTEAFF | TGTGCCAGCAGTCCGCACTCGACAGGGCAAACTGAAGCTTTCTTT
TRBJ2-2 | TRBV6-2/TRBV6-3 | NA | few | CASTTHSVRPSNTGELFF | TGTGCCAGCACGACACACAGCGTCCGTCCTTCGAACACCGGGGAGCTGTTTTTT
TRBJ2-5 | TRBV7-3 | NA | few | CASSPTRRETQYF | TGTGCCAGCAGCCCAACTAGGCGAGAGACCCAGTACTTC
TRBJ2-1 | TRBV3-1 | TRBD1 | few | CASSQWTGFHNEQFF | TGTGCCAGCAGCCAATGGACAGGGTTTCACAATGAGCAGTTCTTC
TRBJ1-6 | TRBV5-1 | NA | few | CASSLGLLWSGSPLHF | TGCGCCAGCAGCTTGGGGCTCCTTTGGTCCGGGTCACCCCTCCACTTT
TRBJ1-5 | TRBV19 | NA | NA | CASIQGNQPQHF | TGTGCCAGTATCCAGGGGAATCAGCCCCAGCATTTT
TRBJ1-4 | TRBV5-1 | NA | few | CASSLDGFGSEKLFF | TGCGCCAGCAGCTTGGATGGGTTTGGTTCTGAAAAACTGTTTTTT
TRBJ2-4 | TRBV7-2 | TRBD1 | many | CASSPRQGITKNIQYF | TGTGCCAGCAGCCCTAGACAGGGGATAACCAAAAACATTCAGTACTTC
TRBJ2-1 | TRBV7-9 | NA | NA | CASSQQGIYNEQFF | TGTGCCAGCAGCCAGCAGGGAATATACAATGAGCAGTTCTTC
TRBJ2-4 | TRBV7-9 | NA | NA | CASSSPGENIQYF | TGTGCCAGCAGCTCCCCCGGGGAAAACATTCAGTACTTC